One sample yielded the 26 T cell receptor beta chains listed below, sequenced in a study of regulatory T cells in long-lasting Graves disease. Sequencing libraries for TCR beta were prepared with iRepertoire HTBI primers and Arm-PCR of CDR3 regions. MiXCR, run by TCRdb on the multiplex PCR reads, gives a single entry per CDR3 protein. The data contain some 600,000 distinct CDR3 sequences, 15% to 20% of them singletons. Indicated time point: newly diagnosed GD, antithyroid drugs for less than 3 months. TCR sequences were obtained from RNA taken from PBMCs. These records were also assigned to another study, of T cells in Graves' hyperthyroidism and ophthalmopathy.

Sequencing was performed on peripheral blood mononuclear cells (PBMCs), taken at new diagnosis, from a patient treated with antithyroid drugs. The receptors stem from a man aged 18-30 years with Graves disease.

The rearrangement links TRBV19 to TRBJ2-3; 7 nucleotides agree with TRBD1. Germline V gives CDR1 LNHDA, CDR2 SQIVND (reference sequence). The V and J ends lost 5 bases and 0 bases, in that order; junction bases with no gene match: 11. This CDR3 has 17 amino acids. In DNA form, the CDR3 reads TGTGCCAGTAGTGCTACGATAGGGGGCTTGAGCACAGATACGCAGTATTTT. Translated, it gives CASSATIGGLSTDTQYF.

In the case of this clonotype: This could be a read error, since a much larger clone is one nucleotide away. For the CDR3, the DNA is TGTACCAGCAGCCAACAGGGGGCGGCGAACACTGAAGCTTTCTTT. It specifies CTSSQQGAANTEAFF. This sequence joins TRBV11-1 and TRBJ1-1; TRBD1 matches at 9 bases. This CDR3 region has 15 residues. Germline assignment: CDR1 SGHAT and CDR2 FQDESV (reference sequence).

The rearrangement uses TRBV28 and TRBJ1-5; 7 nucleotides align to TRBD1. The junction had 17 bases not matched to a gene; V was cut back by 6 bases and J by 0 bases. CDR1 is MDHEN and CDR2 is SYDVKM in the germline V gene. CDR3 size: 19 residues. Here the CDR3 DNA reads TGTGCCAGCAGCCCACAGCTAGGGGACAGTATTTATAGCAATCAGCCCCAGCATTTT. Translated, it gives CASSPQLGDSIYSNQPQHF. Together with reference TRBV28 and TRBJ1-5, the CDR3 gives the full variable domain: DVKVTQSSRYLVKRTGEKVFLECVQDMDHENMFWYRQDPGLGLRLIYFSYDVKMKEKGDIPEGYSVSREKKERFSLILESASTNQTSMYLCASSPQLGDSIYSNQPQHFGDGTRLSIL.

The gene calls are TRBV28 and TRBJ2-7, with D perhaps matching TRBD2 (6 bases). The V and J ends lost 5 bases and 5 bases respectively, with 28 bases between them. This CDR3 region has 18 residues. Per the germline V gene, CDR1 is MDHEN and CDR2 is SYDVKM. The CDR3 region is CASSPPNTLLRDRHEQYF. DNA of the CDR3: TGTGCCAGCAGTCCGCCGAACACCCTCTTGCGGGACCGCCACGAGCAGTACTTC. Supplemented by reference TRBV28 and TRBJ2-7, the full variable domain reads DVKVTQSSRYLVKRTGEKVFLECVQDMDHENMFWYRQDPGLGLRLIYFSYDVKMKEKGDIPEGYSVSREKKERFSLILESASTNQTSMYLCASSPPNTLLRDRHEQYFGPGTRLTVT.

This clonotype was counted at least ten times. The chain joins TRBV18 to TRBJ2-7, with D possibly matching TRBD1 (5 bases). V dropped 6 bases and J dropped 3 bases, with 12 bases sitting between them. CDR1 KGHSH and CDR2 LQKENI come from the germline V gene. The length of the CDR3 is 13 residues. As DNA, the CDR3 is TGTGCCAGCTCGGCAGGGTTCGACTACGAGCAGTACTTC. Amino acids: CASSAGFDYEQYF. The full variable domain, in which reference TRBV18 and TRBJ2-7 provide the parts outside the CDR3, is NAGVMQNPRHLVRRRGQEARLRCSPMKGHSHVYWYRQLPEEGLKFMVYLQKENIIDESGMPKERFSAEFPKEGPSILRIQQVVRGDSAAYFCASSAGFDYEQYFGPGTRLTVT.

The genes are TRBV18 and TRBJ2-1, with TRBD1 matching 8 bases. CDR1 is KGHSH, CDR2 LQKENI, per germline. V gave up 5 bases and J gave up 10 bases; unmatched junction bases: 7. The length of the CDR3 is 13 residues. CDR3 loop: CASSRTGKPEQFF. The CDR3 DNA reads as TGTGCCAGCTCAAGGACAGGGAAACCAGAGCAGTTCTTC.

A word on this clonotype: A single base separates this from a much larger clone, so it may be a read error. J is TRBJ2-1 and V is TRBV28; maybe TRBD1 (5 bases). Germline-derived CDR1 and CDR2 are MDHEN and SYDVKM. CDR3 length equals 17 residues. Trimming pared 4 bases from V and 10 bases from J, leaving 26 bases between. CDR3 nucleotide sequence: TGTGCCAGCAGTTCCCTCGTCGACCCAGGGCGAGGTGGCGAGCAGTTCTTC. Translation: CASSSLVDPGRGGEQFF.

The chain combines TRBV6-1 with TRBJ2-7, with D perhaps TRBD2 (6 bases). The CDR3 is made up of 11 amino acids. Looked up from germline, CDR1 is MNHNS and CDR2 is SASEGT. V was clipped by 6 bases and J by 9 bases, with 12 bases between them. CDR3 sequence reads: CASSLLAMQYF. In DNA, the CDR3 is TGTGCCAGCAGCCTTCTAGCGATGCAGTACTTC.

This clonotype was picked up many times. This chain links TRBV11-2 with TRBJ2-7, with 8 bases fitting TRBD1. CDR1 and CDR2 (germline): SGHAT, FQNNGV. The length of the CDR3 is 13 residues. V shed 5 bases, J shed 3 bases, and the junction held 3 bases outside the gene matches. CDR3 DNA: TGTGCCAGCAGCAGGACAGGGAACTACGAGCAGTACTTC. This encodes CASSRTGNYEQYF.

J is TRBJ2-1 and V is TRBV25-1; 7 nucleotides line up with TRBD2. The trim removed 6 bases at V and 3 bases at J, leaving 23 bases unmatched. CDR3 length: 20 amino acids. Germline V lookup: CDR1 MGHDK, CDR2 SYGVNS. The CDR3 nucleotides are TGTGCCAGCAGACAAGAAAGACTGGACCGCGGGGGAGGGAGCTACAATGAGCAGTTCTTC. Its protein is CASRQERLDRGGGSYNEQFF.

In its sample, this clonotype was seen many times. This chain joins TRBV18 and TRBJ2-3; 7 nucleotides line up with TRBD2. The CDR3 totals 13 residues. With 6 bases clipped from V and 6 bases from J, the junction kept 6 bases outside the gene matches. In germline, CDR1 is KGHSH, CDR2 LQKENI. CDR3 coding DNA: TGTGCCAGCTCTCTAGCGGAGGGCGATACGCAGTATTTT. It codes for CASSLAEGDTQYF.

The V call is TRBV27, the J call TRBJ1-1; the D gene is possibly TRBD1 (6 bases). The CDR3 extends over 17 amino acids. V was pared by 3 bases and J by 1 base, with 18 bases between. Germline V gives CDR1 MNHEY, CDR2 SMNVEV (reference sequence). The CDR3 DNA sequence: TGTGCCAGCAGTTTCCATGCCGCTGACAGGAAGAACACTGAAGCTTTCTTT. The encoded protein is CASSFHAADRKNTEAFF.

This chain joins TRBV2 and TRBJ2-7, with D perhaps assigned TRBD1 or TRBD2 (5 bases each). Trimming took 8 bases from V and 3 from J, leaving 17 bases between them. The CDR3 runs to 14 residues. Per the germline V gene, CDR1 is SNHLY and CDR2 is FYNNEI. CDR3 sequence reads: CASDRDGSYYEQYF. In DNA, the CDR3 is TGTGCCAGCGACCGGGACGGATCTTACTACGAGCAGTACTTC.

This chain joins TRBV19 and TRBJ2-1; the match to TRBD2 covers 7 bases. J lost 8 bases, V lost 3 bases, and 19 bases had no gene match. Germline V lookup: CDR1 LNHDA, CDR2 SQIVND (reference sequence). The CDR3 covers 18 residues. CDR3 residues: CASSITALGRELGDEQFF. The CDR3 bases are TGTGCCAGTAGTATCACCGCCCTGGGGCGGGAGCTCGGCGATGAGCAGTTCTTC. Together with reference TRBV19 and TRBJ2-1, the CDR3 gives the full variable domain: DGGITQSPKYLFRKEGQNVTLSCEQNLNHDAMYWYRQDPGQGLRLIYYSQIVNDFQKGDIAEGYSVSREKKESFPLTVTSAQKNPTAFYLCASSITALGRELGDEQFFGPGTRLTVL.

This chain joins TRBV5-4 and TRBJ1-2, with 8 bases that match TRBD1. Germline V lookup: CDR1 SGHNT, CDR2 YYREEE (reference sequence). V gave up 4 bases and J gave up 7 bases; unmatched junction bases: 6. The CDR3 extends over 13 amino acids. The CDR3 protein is CASSNRGGFGYTF. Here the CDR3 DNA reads TGTGCCAGCAGCAACAGGGGGGGATTTGGCTACACCTTC.

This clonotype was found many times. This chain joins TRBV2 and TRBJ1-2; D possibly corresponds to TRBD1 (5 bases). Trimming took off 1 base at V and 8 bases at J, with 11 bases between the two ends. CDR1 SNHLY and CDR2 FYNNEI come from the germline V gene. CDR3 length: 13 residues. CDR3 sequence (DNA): TGTGCCAGCAGTGAAGGTCCCGACAGCGGCTACACCTTC. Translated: CASSEGPDSGYTF. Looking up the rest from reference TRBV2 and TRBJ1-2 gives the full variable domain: EPEVTQTPSHQVTQMGQEVILRCVPISNHLYFYWYRQILGQKVEFLVSFYNNEISEKSEIFDDQFSVERPDGSNFTLKIRSTKLEDSAMYFCASSEGPDSGYTFGSGTRLTVV.

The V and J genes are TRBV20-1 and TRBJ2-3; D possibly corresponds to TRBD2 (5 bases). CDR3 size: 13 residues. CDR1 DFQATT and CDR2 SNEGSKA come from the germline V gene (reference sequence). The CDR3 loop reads CSADGISTDTQYF. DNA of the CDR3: TGCAGCGCGGACGGGATAAGCACAGATACGCAGTATTTT.

CDR3 region: CASSLGGISGNTIYF. The CDR3 DNA sequence: TGTGCCAGCAGCTTGGGGGGGATCTCTGGAAACACCATATATTTT. This sequence joins TRBV5-5 and TRBJ1-3; possibly TRBD1 for D (5 bases). The germline CDR1 and CDR2 sequences are SGHKS and YYEKEE (reference sequence). Trimming took off 0 bases at V and 0 bases at J, with 7 bases between the two ends. The length of the CDR3 is 15 residues.

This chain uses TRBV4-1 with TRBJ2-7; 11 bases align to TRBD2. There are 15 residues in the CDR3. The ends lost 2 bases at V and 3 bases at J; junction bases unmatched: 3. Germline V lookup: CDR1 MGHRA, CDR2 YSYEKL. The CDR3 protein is CASSQWGLAVYEQYF. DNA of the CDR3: TGCGCCAGCAGCCAATGGGGACTAGCGGTCTACGAGCAGTACTTC.

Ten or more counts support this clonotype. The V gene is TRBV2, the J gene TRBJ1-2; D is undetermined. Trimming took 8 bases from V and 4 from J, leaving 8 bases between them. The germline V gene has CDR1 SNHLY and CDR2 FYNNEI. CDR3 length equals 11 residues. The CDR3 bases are TGTGCCAGCGAAGCCGCCTATGGCTACACCTTC. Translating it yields CASEAAYGYTF.

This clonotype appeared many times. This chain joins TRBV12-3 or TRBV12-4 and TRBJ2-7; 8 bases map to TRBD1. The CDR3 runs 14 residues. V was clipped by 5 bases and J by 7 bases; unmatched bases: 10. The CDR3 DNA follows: TGTGCCAGCAGTGCGGACAGGGAAGGAGGAGAGCAGTACTTC. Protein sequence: CASSADREGGEQYF.

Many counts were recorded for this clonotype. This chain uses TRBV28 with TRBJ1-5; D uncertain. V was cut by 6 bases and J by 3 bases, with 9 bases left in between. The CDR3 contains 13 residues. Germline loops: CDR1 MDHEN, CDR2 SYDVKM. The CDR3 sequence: CASSTTLNQPQHF. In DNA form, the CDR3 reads TGTGCCAGCAGCACTACCCTCAATCAGCCCCAGCATTTT.

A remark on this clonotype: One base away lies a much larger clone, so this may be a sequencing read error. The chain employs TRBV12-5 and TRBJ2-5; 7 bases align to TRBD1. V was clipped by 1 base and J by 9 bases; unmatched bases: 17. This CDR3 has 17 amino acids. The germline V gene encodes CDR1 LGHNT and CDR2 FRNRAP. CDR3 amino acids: CASGLAYSEPGGEAQYF. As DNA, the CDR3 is TGTGCTAGTGGTTTGGCCTATAGCGAACCAGGGGGTGAGGCCCAGTACTTC. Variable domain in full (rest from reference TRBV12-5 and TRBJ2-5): DARVTQTPRHKVTEMGQEVTMRCQPILGHNTVFWYRQTMMQGLELLAYFRNRAPLDDSGMPKDRFSAEMPDATLATLKIQPSEPRDSAVYFCASGLAYSEPGGEAQYFGPGTRLLVL.

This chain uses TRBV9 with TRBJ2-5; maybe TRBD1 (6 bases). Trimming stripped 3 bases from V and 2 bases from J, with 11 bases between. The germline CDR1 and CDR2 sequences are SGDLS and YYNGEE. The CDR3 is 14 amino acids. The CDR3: CASSEGERQETQYF. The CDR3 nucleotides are TGTGCCAGCAGCGAGGGGGAGAGACAAGAGACCCAGTACTTC.

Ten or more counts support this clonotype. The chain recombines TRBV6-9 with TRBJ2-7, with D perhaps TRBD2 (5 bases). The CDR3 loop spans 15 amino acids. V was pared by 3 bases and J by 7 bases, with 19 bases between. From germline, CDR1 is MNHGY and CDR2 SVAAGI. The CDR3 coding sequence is TGTGCCAGCAGTTACTCCCCCCGGGTCGGAGGTGAGCAGTACTTC. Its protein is CASSYSPRVGGEQYF.

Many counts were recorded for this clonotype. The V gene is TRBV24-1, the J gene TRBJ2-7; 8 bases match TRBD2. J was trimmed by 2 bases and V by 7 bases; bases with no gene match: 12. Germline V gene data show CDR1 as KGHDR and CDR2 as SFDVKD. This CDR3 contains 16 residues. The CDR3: CATRAPGLVTTYEQYF. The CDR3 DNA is TGTGCCACCAGGGCGCCGGGACTAGTGACGACCTACGAGCAGTACTTC.